The 25 T cell receptor beta chains in this list originate from one sample, sequenced in a study of blood T cell repertoires in COVID-19. TCRdb's table, derived via immunoSEQ multiplex PCR, lists solely in-frame clones and lacks some. The sample yields around 270,000 clones, 87% seen once. Sequencing was performed on peripheral blood. The receptors here all came from a woman in her 50s with acute or convalescent COVID-19.

V gene TRBV10-3 combines with J gene TRBJ1-4; TRBD1 matches 10 bases. J gave up 2 bases and V 5 bases, and 2 bases lay outside the gene matches. Germline V CDR1 and CDR2: ENHRY, SYGVKD. This CDR3 is built from 15 residues. CDR3 sequence: CAISRQGATNEKLFF. CDR3 nucleotides: TGTGCCATCAGTCGACAGGGGGCTACTAATGAAAAACTGTTTTTT.

This chain connects TRBV7-3 to TRBJ2-1, with 10 positions matching TRBD1. The CDR3 covers 16 residues. Germline values: CDR1 SGHTA, CDR2 FQGTGA. With V trimmed by 6 bases and J by 8 bases, 13 bases remained unmatched. The CDR3 nucleotides read TGTGCCAGCAGTTCACCTTTCGGGACAGGGGCCCATGAGCAGTTCTTC. This sequence encodes CASSSPFGTGAHEQFF.

The chain links TRBV7-9 to TRBJ2-7; TRBD1 matches at 7 bases. Germline CDR1 and CDR2: SEHNR and FQNEAQ (reference sequence). This CDR3 region has 15 residues. V was pared by 7 bases and J by 3 bases, with 12 bases of the junction left unmatched. CDR3: CASNLIQGQVYEQYF. The CDR3, as DNA: TGTGCCAGCAACCTCATACAGGGGCAGGTCTACGAGCAGTACTTC.

The chain combines TRBV5-1 with TRBJ2-3; TRBD2 agrees at 8 bases. CDR1 is SGHRS and CDR2 is YFSETQ in the germline V gene. J was trimmed by 3 bases and V by 4 bases; bases with no gene match: 7. The CDR3 sequence is 15 residues long. CDR3 loop: CASSPGRAGTDTQYF. DNA of the CDR3: TGCGCCAGCAGCCCCGGGAGGGCCGGAACAGATACGCAGTATTTT.

The V and J genes are TRBV7-2 and TRBJ1-3, with D perhaps TRBD1 (6 bases). V lost 3 bases, J lost 2 bases, and 11 bases lay in between. The CDR3 consists of 15 residues. Germline V gene data show CDR1 as SGHTA and CDR2 as FQGNSA. Written as DNA, the CDR3 is TGTGCCAGCAGCTTTGGGGGCTACGCTGGAAACACCATATATTTT. It translates to CASSFGGYAGNTIYF.

The chain employs TRBV28 and TRBJ2-7; 7 nucleotides line up with TRBD1. V was clipped by 3 bases and J by 4 bases; unmatched bases: 6. CDR3 size: 14 residues. Germline V CDR1 and CDR2: MDHEN, SYDVKM. The CDR3: CASSFTGERYEQYF. The CDR3 nucleotides read TGTGCCAGCAGTTTTACAGGGGAGAGGTACGAGCAGTACTTC.

The rearrangement joins TRBV30 to TRBJ1-4, with 7 bases fitting TRBD1. This CDR3 contains 16 residues. Trimming took 2 bases from V and 7 from J; bases not matched to a gene: 13. Per germline, CDR1 GTSNPN and CDR2 SVGIG (reference sequence). As DNA, the CDR3 is TGTGCCTGGAGTTTAGAAACAGGGACAGCGAGTGAAAAACTGTTTTTT. This translates into CAWSLETGTASEKLFF. Drawing the rest from reference TRBV30 and TRBJ1-4, the complete variable domain is SQTIHQWPATLVQPVGSPLSLECTVEGTSNPNLYWYRQAAGRGLQLLFYSVGIGQISSEVPQNLSASRPQDRQFILSSKKLLLSDSGFYLCAWSLETGTASEKLFFGSGTQLSVL.

The chain couples TRBV10-3 to TRBJ1-2; D gene unclear. The CDR3 is 13 residues long. In germline, CDR1 is ENHRY, CDR2 SYGVKD. Deletions cut 10 bases from V and 7 bases from J, with 19 bases between. The CDR3, as DNA: TGTGCCACCTTCCGAGGGAGGGTGAGTGGCTACACCTTC. Protein product: CATFRGRVSGYTF.

The chain carries TRBV29-1 and TRBJ1-2; no firm D call. The CDR3 is made up of 11 amino acids. CDR1 and CDR2 from the germline V gene are SQVTM and ANQGSEA. Trimming shortened V by 3 bases and J by 5 bases, and 7 bases separated the two germline ends. The CDR3 loop is CSVDGNYGYTF. The DNA for the CDR3 is TGCAGCGTTGACGGGAATTATGGCTACACCTTC.

The chain's CDR3 is CASSQRGGANTIYF. The CDR3 DNA reads TGTGCCAGCAGTCAAAGGGGGGGGGCGAACACCATATATTTT. This chain connects TRBV6-6 to TRBJ1-3; TRBD1 might be the D (6 bases). The length of the CDR3 is 14 residues. The V end lost 5 bases, the J end lost 7 bases, and 15 bases lay between the germline ends. Germline CDR1 is MNHNY and CDR2 is SVGAGI (reference sequence).

The chain has TRBV15 and TRBJ1-1; 7 bases agree with TRBD1. This CDR3 spans 16 amino acids. From germline, CDR1 is LNHNV and CDR2 YYDKDF (reference sequence). The ends lost 0 bases at V and 4 bases at J; junction bases unmatched: 8. The CDR3 DNA reads as TGTGCCACCAGCAGAGATCAGCGACAGGGAAGCACTGAAGCTTTCTTT. This sequence encodes CATSRDQRQGSTEAFF.

The genes are TRBV5-1 and TRBJ2-7, with 8 bases aligning to TRBD1. Losses at the gene ends were 1 base for V and 2 bases for J; bases not matched to a gene: 2. Germline V gene sequence: CDR1 SGHRS, CDR2 YFSETQ. The CDR3 spans 14 residues. The CDR3 reads CASSLTGGTYEQYF. DNA of the CDR3: TGCGCCAGCAGCTTGACAGGGGGTACCTACGAGCAGTACTTC.

This chain joins TRBV19 and TRBJ2-7; perhaps TRBD2 as D (6 bases). Per germline, CDR1 LNHDA and CDR2 SQIVND (reference sequence). The length of the CDR3 is 15 residues. Trimming pared 2 bases from V and 3 bases from J, leaving 14 bases between. CDR3 loop: CASSISRVEGYEQYF. The CDR3 DNA sequence: TGTGCCAGTAGTATATCGCGGGTGGAGGGCTACGAGCAGTACTTC.

This chain connects TRBV7-8 to TRBJ2-5; 8 bases fit TRBD1. The CDR3 consists of 16 residues. Looked up from germline, CDR1 is SGHVS and CDR2 is FQNEAQ. V gave up 1 base and J gave up 1 base; unmatched junction bases: 5. The DNA of the CDR3 is TGTGCCAGCAGCTTAGACGATGGACAGGGCCAAGAGACCCAGTACTTC. Translating gives CASSLDDGQGQETQYF.

This rearrangement joins TRBV11-2 to TRBJ2-4, with 8 bases fitting TRBD1. Germline trimming cut 10 bases from V and 3 bases from J; bases unmatched to any gene: 5. The CDR3 has 13 residues. Germline lookup yields CDR1 SGHAT and CDR2 FQNNGV. The CDR3 coding sequence is TGTGCCACACAGGGGGTTAACAAAAACATTCAGTACTTC. It codes for CATQGVNKNIQYF.

The J gene is TRBJ2-7, the V gene TRBV19, with unresolved D. V lost 4 bases, J lost 1 base, and 5 bases lay in between. The CDR3 loop spans 12 amino acids. CDR1 and CDR2 (germline): LNHDA, SQIVND (reference sequence). CDR3 in DNA: TGTGCCAGTAGTAGAGGTTCCTACGAGCAGTACTTC. This encodes CASSRGSYEQYF.

The rearrangement joins TRBV2 to TRBJ1-5; a weak D match, TRBD1 (6 bases). V lost 1 base and J lost 5, with 9 bases in between. The CDR3 spans 14 residues. The germline CDR1 and CDR2 sequences are SNHLY and FYNNEI. The CDR3 bases are TGTGCCAGCAGTGAAGAGGACAGTTATCAGCCCCAGCATTTT. Residues: CASSEEDSYQPQHF.

This chain connects TRBV30 to TRBJ2-5; 14 positions agree with TRBD2. The J segment lost 5 bases and the V segment lost 3 bases, leaving 5 bases of the junction unmatched. The germline V gene encodes CDR1 GTSNPN and CDR2 SVGIG (reference sequence). This CDR3 comprises 15 residues. The CDR3 loop reads CAWSAGLAGVETQYF. As DNA, the CDR3 is TGTGCCTGGAGCGCGGGACTAGCGGGAGTTGAGACCCAGTACTTC.

The genes are TRBV19 and TRBJ1-4; D gene ambiguous. The CDR3 has 15 amino acids. Germline CDR1 is LNHDA and CDR2 is SQIVND (reference sequence). V lost 0 bases and J 6 bases, leaving 11 bases between the germline ends. CDR3 region: CASSIERAGDEKLFF. CDR3 nucleotides: TGTGCCAGTAGTATAGAGCGGGCAGGCGATGAAAAACTGTTTTTT.

The chain couples TRBV5-6 to TRBJ2-2, with TRBD2 matching 8 bases. This CDR3 has 16 residues. J lost 11 bases, V lost 1 base, and 13 bases had no gene match. The germline CDR1 and CDR2 sequences are SGHDT and YYEEEE. The CDR3 here is CASSLNGAGGGAELFF. The CDR3 bases are TGTGCCAGCAGCTTGAATGGGGCGGGAGGTGGTGCAGAGCTGTTTTTT.

The V call is TRBV18, the J call TRBJ2-2; possibly TRBD2 for D (6 bases). In germline, CDR1 is KGHSH, CDR2 LQKENI. The germline V and J ends were trimmed by 3 bases and 6 bases, with 14 bases remaining between them. CDR3 length: 15 amino acids. The chain's CDR3 is CASSPQTSGAGELFF. The CDR3 DNA sequence: TGTGCCAGCTCACCCCAGACTAGTGGGGCCGGGGAGCTGTTTTTT.

In its sample, this clone was seen once. V is TRBV6-5 and J is TRBJ1-4; D possibly corresponds to TRBD1 (6 bases). Germline V lookup: CDR1 MNHEY, CDR2 SVGAGI. V lost 8 bases, J lost 3 bases, and 16 bases lay in between. The CDR3 totals 15 residues. The CDR3 here is CASLAQGWANEKLFF. CDR3 coding DNA: TGTGCCAGCCTCGCTCAGGGGTGGGCTAATGAAAAACTGTTTTTT.

The rearrangement joins TRBV28 to TRBJ1-5; D is possibly TRBD1 (5 bases). The V gene lost 7 bases and the J gene lost 7 bases, with 11 bases spanning the gap. Germline CDR1 MDHEN, CDR2 SYDVKM. The CDR3 contains 12 residues. CDR3 sequence reads: CASTRVTQPQHF. Written as DNA, the CDR3 is TGTGCCAGCACCAGGGTAACACAGCCCCAGCATTTT.

The chain links TRBV11-2 to TRBJ2-7; 8 nucleotides align to TRBD1. This CDR3 spans 14 amino acids. Looked up from germline, CDR1 is SGHAT and CDR2 is FQNNGV. The V gene end was trimmed by 2 bases and the J gene end by 4 bases; junction bases not matched to a gene: 4. CDR3 loop: CASSLPDREYEQYF. Written as DNA, the CDR3 is TGTGCCAGCAGCTTACCGGACAGGGAGTACGAGCAGTACTTC.

The V and J genes are TRBV19 and TRBJ1-3; TRBD1 agrees at 8 bases. Germline CDR1 reads LNHDA; CDR2 reads SQIVND (reference sequence). Trimming took 4 bases from V and 3 from J; bases not matched to a gene: 2. This CDR3 region has 14 residues. The CDR3 reads CASSTGGYGNTIYF. The DNA of the CDR3 is TGTGCCAGTAGTACAGGGGGCTATGGAAACACCATATATTTT.